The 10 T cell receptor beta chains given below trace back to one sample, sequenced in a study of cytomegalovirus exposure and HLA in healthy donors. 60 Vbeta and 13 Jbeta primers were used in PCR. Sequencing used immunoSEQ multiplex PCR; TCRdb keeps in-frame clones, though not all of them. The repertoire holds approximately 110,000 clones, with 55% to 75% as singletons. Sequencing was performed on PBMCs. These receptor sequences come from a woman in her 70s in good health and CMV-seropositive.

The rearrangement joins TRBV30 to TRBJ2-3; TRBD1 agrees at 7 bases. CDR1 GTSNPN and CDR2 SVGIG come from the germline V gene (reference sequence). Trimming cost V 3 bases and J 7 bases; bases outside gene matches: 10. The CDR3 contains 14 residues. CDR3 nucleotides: TGTGCCTGGAGGATCCGACAGGGTTCAAATACGCAGTATTTT. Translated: CAWRIRQGSNTQYF.

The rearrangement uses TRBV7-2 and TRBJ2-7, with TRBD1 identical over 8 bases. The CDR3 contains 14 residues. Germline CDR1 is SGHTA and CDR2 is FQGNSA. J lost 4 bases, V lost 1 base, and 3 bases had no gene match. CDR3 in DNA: TGTGCCAGCAGCTTAGGACAGGGGTTATACGAGCAGTACTTC. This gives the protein CASSLGQGLYEQYF.

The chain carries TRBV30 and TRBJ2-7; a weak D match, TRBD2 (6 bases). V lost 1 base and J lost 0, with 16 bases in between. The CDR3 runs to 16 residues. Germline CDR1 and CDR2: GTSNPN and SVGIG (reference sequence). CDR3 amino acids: CAWSAGRGGASYEQYF. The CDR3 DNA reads TGTGCCTGGAGTGCCGGAAGGGGCGGGGCCTCCTACGAGCAGTACTTC.

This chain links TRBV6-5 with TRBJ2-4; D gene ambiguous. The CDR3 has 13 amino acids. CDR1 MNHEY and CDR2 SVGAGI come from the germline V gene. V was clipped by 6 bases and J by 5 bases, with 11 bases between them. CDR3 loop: CASSPLGQNIQYF. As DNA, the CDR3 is TGTGCCAGCAGCCCCCTTGGCCAAAACATTCAGTACTTC.

CDR3 sequence reads: CASSLASAGDGNTIYF. CDR3 coding DNA: TGTGCCAGCAGCTTAGCGTCGGCAGGGGATGGAAACACCATATATTTT. The chain couples TRBV7-8 to TRBJ1-3; a possible D gene is TRBD1 (6 bases). CDR1 and CDR2 from the germline V gene are SGHVS and FQNEAQ. CDR3 size: 16 residues. V lost 0 bases, J lost 3 bases, and 12 bases lay in between.

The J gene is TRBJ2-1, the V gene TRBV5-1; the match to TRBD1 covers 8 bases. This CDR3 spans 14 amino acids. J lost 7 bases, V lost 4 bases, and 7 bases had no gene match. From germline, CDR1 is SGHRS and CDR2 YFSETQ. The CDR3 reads CASSQTGAGNEQFF. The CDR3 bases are TGCGCCAGCAGCCAGACAGGGGCGGGAAATGAGCAGTTCTTC.

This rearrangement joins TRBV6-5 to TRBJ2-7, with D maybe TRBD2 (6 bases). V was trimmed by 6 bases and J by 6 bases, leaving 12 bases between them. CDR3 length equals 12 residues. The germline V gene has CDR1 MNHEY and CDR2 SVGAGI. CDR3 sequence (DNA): TGTGCCAGCAGCCAAGTCGGGGGCGAGCAGTACTTC. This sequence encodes CASSQVGGEQYF.

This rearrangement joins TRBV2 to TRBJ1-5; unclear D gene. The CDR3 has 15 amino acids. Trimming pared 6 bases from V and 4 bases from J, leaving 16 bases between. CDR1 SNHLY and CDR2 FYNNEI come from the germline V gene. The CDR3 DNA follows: TGTGCCAGCAGGGAGATAGAGAGGTTTAATCAGCCCCAGCATTTT. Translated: CASREIERFNQPQHF.

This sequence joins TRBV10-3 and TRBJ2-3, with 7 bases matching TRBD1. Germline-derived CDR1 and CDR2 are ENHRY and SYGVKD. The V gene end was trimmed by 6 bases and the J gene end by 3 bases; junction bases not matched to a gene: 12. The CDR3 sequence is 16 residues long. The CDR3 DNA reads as TGTGCCATCAGGGACCCGGGACAGATGATTACAGATACGCAGTATTTT. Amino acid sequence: CAIRDPGQMITDTQYF.

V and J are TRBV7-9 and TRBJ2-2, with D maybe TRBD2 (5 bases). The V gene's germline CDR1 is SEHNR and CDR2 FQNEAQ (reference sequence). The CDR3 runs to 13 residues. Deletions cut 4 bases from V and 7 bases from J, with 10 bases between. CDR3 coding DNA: TGTGCCAGCAGCTCCGTAAGCGGCGGGGAGCTGTTTTTT. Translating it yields CASSSVSGGELFF.